This T cell receptor (beta chain) is drawn from a study of human T cells and chemical hapten exposure. The table lists this clonotype with a few counts. The CDR3 contains 15 residues. Germline V gene data show CDR1 as MGHRA and CDR2 as YSYEKL. J gave up 8 bases and V 5 bases, and 9 bases lay outside the gene matches. TCRdb fed the 5' RACE reads into MiXCR, producing one record per CDR3 protein. The sample records 110,000 or so distinct CDR3 sequences, approximately 20% being singletons. The total RNA was obtained from whole blood that was not fractionated. The rearrangement joins TRBV4-1 to TRBJ1-2; 12 bases are shared with TRBD1. This TCR came from a human donor in good health. The CDR3 spells CASSSVGQGARGYTF. Written as DNA, the CDR3 is TGCGCCAGCAGCTCAGTGGGACAGGGGGCGCGCGGCTACACCTTC.